The T cell receptor beta chain under discussion was sequenced for a study of blood T cell repertoires in COVID-19. Background on the study: The study drew acute and convalescent COVID-19 samples from the United States, Italy and Spain. Sources were T cells, B-cell-depleted T cells, or PBMCs; the material itself was cDNA or gDNA.

In the authors' methods: From reference gene primer amplification, estimates of nucleated cell counts were derived. TCRdb keeps only in-frame clones here, not all; method: immunoSEQ multiplex PCR. V and J calls and clone size come straight from that table; D and trimming were deduced from the DNA. This table holds roughly 190,000 clones, 80% to 90% found once. V was shortened by 6 bases and J by 5 bases, with 16 bases between the two germline ends. The germline V gene has CDR1 MNHEY and CDR2 SVGAGI. The CDR3 consists of 14 residues. Sequenced material: peripheral blood. The chain joins TRBV6-5 to TRBJ1-1, with D unresolved. This sequence was found in a human donor in a cohort sampled during active COVID-19. CDR3 coding DNA: TGTGCCAGCAGAACCTCCCCCCCCCGGACTGAAGCTTTCTTT. Translating it yields CASRTSPPRTEAFF.